The clone carrying this TCR beta chain is medium-sized (0.01 to 0.1%). Its cognate antigen is unknown. This specimen belongs to a study of T cell repertoires in cytomegalovirus infection. Study in general: Public TCR beta signatures provided an indication of both CMV infection and a matching HLA type. Study conclusions and caveats: In two of eight donors, the top clonotype was HLA-C-restricted CMV-specific. Frequencies of public TCR beta families were cumulated, and this identified carriers of CMV plus the relevant HLA.

V was pared by 5 bases and J by 3 bases, with 19 bases between. The germline gives CDR1 SGHTA, CDR2 FQGNSA. The CDR3 extends over 16 amino acids. TCRdb re-called the reads through MiXCR, storing one row per CDR3 protein. The repertoire has 100,000 to 150,000 distinct CDR3 sequences, approximately 8.8% of them found once; the top ten carry 9.5% to 13%. The V gene is TRBV7-2, the J gene TRBJ1-2, with a tentative D call TRBD1 (5 bases). The origin of this receptor is a human donor in good health (CMV status not recorded). Some clones in this sample may be carry-over from other donors' samples. Material: PBMCs. This CDR3 is CASSPDLGDSHYGYTF. The CDR3 nucleotides are TGTGCCAGCAGCCCGGATTTGGGTGACAGCCACTATGGCTACACCTTC.